The 22 T cell receptor beta chains reported below all come from one sample, sequenced in a study of post-analysis software for immune sequencing data. Antigens of these TCRs are unknown. cDNA libraries for TCR beta contained unique molecular identifiers. TCRdb called the PCR reads again in MiXCR, with one record for every CDR3 protein. Of about 200,000 distinct CDR3 sequences listed, about 30% are singletons. Study conclusions and caveats: Patients had higher frequencies than controls of about five TRBV segments, including TRBV5-6, TRBV5-1 and TRBV20-1.

Sequenced sample: blood. The receptors derive from a girl younger than 18 with multiple sclerosis.

This clonotype was counted at least ten times. The rearrangement links TRBV18 to TRBJ1-2; TRBD1 matches 9 bases. Per the germline V gene, CDR1 is KGHSH and CDR2 is LQKENI. The CDR3 extends over 14 amino acids. V shed 3 bases, J shed 7 bases, and the junction held 6 bases outside the gene matches. The CDR3 DNA sequence: TGTGCCAGCTCACCCGGGACAGGGTCCATTGGCTACACCTTC. Residues: CASSPGTGSIGYTF.

This clonotype was observed once. Being one base from a much bigger clone, this may be a read error. The chain combines TRBV20-1 with TRBJ2-4; D may match TRBD1 or TRBD2 (5 bases each). V lost 3 bases and J 0 bases, leaving 15 bases between the germline ends. Per germline, CDR1 DFQATT and CDR2 SNEGSKA (reference sequence). This CDR3 contains 16 residues. The CDR3, as DNA: TGCAGTGCTAGTTCTGTTGTGGGGGTAGCCAAAAACATTCAGTACTTC. It is translated as CSASSVVGVAKNIQYF.

This clonotype was seen many times. The gene calls are TRBV30 and TRBJ2-7, with 12 nucleotides matching TRBD2. Trimming at V came to 6 bases and at J to 1 base, leaving 4 bases not matched to a gene. This CDR3 contains 14 residues. The germline gives CDR1 GTSNPN, CDR2 SVGIG (reference sequence). CDR3 region: CACSTSGGSYEQYF. CDR3 in DNA: TGTGCCTGTTCGACTAGCGGGGGATCCTACGAGCAGTACTTC.

This clonotype was detected many times. This sequence joins TRBV20-1 and TRBJ1-1, with D uncertain. V lost 2 bases and J 1 base, leaving 8 bases between the germline ends. This CDR3 is built from 13 residues. Germline V gene data show CDR1 as DFQATT and CDR2 as SNEGSKA (reference sequence). CDR3 DNA: TGCAGTGCTAGAACTGGAGCGAACACTGAAGCTTTCTTT. Translation: CSARTGANTEAFF.

This clonotype was observed many times. The genes are TRBV29-1 and TRBJ2-5; 7 bases align to TRBD1. CDR3 length: 12 amino acids. V was clipped by 4 bases and J by 2 bases; unmatched bases: 1. Per germline, CDR1 SQVTM and CDR2 ANQGSEA. CDR3 region: CSVARGQETQYF. CDR3 bases: TGCAGCGTTGCCAGGGGGCAAGAGACCCAGTACTTC. Together with reference TRBV29-1 and TRBJ2-5, the CDR3 gives the full variable domain: SAVISQKPSRDICQRGTSLTIQCQVDSQVTMMFWYRQQPGQSLTLIATANQGSEATYESGFVIDKFPISRPNLTFSTLTVSNMSPEDSSIYLCSVARGQETQYFGPGTRLLVL.

This clonotype was counted many times. The chain combines TRBV6-1 with TRBJ2-1; no definite D call. CDR1 and CDR2 from the germline V gene are MNHNS and SASEGT. The CDR3 has 13 amino acids. The V end was cut by 0 bases, the J end by 7 bases, with 7 bases between. CDR3: CASSEAEQNEQFF. The DNA for the CDR3 is TGTGCCAGCAGTGAAGCGGAACAAAATGAGCAGTTCTTC.

This clonotype has ten or more counts. The chain combines TRBV20-1 with TRBJ1-2, with TRBD1 as a possible D gene (5 bases). Germline CDR1 is DFQATT and CDR2 is SNEGSKA (reference sequence). The CDR3 is made up of 17 amino acids. V dropped 5 bases and J dropped 0 bases, with 22 bases sitting between them. The CDR3 here is CSASLRTQPEANYGYTF. CDR3 sequence (DNA): TGCAGTGCTTCCCTGAGGACACAACCCGAAGCTAACTATGGCTACACCTTC.

The chain links TRBV20-1 to TRBJ2-3, with TRBD2 as a possible D gene (6 bases). Germline CDR1 is DFQATT and CDR2 is SNEGSKA (reference sequence). The CDR3 is 14 amino acids. V lost 3 bases, J lost 1 base, and 11 bases lay in between. The CDR3 spells CSASPRGGTDTQYF. As DNA, the CDR3 is TGCAGTGCTAGCCCGCGGGGAGGCACAGATACGCAGTATTTT.

CDR3 in DNA: TGCAGTGCTAGAGAAAAGGGGGTGTACGAGCAGTACTTC. Its protein is CSAREKGVYEQYF. The gene calls are TRBV20-1 and TRBJ2-5; D possibly corresponds to TRBD1 (6 bases). The assigned J gene may be wrong: the sequence end matches TRBJ2-7 better. Germline CDR1 and CDR2: DFQATT and SNEGSKA (reference sequence). This CDR3 is 13 amino acids long.

In its sample, this clonotype was seen a few times. The chain joins TRBV5-1 to TRBJ2-5; 8 nucleotides align to TRBD2. Germline CDR1 is SGHRS and CDR2 is YFSETQ. V dropped 0 bases and J dropped 2; count of bases not matched to a gene: 3. This CDR3 comprises 15 residues. As DNA, the CDR3 is TGCGCCAGCAGCTTGGCCGGCGGGGGGCAAGAGACCCAGTACTTC. Translating gives CASSLAGGGQETQYF.

The rearrangement links TRBV5-1 to TRBJ2-3; 9 nucleotides align to TRBD1. The CDR3 consists of 15 residues. Germline CDR1 is SGHRS and CDR2 is YFSETQ. J gave up 2 bases and V 3 bases, and 4 bases lay outside the gene matches. The CDR3 sequence: CASSSGQGHTDTQYF. CDR3 coding DNA: TGCGCCAGCAGCTCGGGACAGGGACACACAGATACGCAGTATTTT.

This clonotype was found many times. This chain links TRBV2 with TRBJ2-5, with D unresolved. Per germline, CDR1 SNHLY and CDR2 FYNNEI. CDR3 length: 12 amino acids. V lost 8 bases and J lost 3, with 10 bases in between. The chain's CDR3 is CASGYLEETQYF. The CDR3 bases are TGTGCCAGCGGATACTTGGAAGAGACCCAGTACTTC.

In its sample, this clonotype was seen a few times. Here the CDR3 DNA reads TGTGCCAGCAGCGTAGGTCTAGCGGAGGGGGGATACTACGAGCAGTACTTC. Its translation is CASSVGLAEGGYYEQYF. The chain combines TRBV9 with TRBJ2-7; maybe TRBD2 (7 bases). Germline CDR1 SGDLS, CDR2 YYNGEE. This CDR3 spans 17 amino acids. V was cut by 0 bases and J by 3 bases, with 19 bases left in between.

The chain joins TRBV18 to TRBJ1-4; D is uncertain. Trimming removed 2 bases from V and 14 bases from J, with 15 bases in between. The CDR3 loop spans 13 amino acids. Germline assignment: CDR1 KGHSH and CDR2 LQKENI. CDR3 sequence: CASSPGDIVNLFF. The CDR3 region has the DNA TGTGCCAGCTCACCAGGAGATATTGTAAACCTGTTTTTT.

V and J are TRBV5-1 and TRBJ1-1; D remains ambiguous. Trimming shortened V by 3 bases and J by 5 bases, and 11 bases separated the two germline ends. The CDR3 loop spans 13 amino acids. The V gene's germline CDR1 is SGHRS and CDR2 YFSETQ. The CDR3 protein is CASSWMETTEAFF. Written as DNA, the CDR3 is TGCGCCAGCAGCTGGATGGAGACGACTGAAGCTTTCTTT.

The sample holds many counts of this clonotype. The chain carries TRBV20-1 and TRBJ2-3; a possible D gene is TRBD1 (6 bases). Germline lookup yields CDR1 DFQATT and CDR2 SNEGSKA (reference sequence). Trimming pared 0 bases from V and 0 bases from J, leaving 16 bases between. This CDR3 has 17 amino acids. In DNA form, the CDR3 reads TGCAGTGCTAGAGATTTGGGGCACAGGGATAGCACAGATACGCAGTATTTT. This sequence encodes CSARDLGHRDSTDTQYF.

Notes on this clonotype: It may be a read error: a sequence one base away is much more abundant. V gene TRBV12-3 or TRBV12-4 combines with J gene TRBJ2-3; either TRBD1 or TRBD2 may fit D (5 bases each). The CDR3 spans 14 residues. CDR3 nucleotides: TGTGCCAGCACCCCCCTTAGAGGGGCAGATGCGCAGTATTTT. Protein sequence: CASTPLRGADAQYF.

The sample holds a few counts of this clonotype. A much bigger clone sits one base away, suggesting this may be a read error. V is TRBV20-1 and J is TRBJ2-1, with D possibly TRBD1 on 5 matching bases. The CDR3 length is 14 residues. CDR1 DFQATT and CDR2 SNEGSKA come from the germline V gene (reference sequence). Deletions cut 5 bases from V and 1 base from J, with 12 bases between. CDR3 sequence reads: CSAAWGSSYNEQFF. In DNA, the CDR3 is TGCAGTGCTGCCTGGGGCAGTTCCTACAATGAGCAGTTCTTC.

This clonotype was seen a handful of times. The CDR3 DNA is TGCAGTGCTACCGGCCGGGGGACAGGAATTATGAACACTGAAGCTTTCTTT. It codes for CSATGRGTGIMNTEAFF. This rearrangement joins TRBV20-1 to TRBJ1-1, with 8 bases that match TRBD1. V lost 4 bases and J lost 0; bases outside the gene matches: 13. Germline CDR1 is DFQATT and CDR2 is SNEGSKA (reference sequence). The CDR3 sequence is 17 residues long.

The chain recombines TRBV19 with TRBJ2-3; TRBD2 matches 13 bases. The J segment lost 2 bases and the V segment lost 5 bases, leaving 7 bases of the junction unmatched. Germline V gives CDR1 LNHDA, CDR2 SQIVND (reference sequence). CDR3 length equals 17 residues. The CDR3 coding sequence is TGTGCCAGTAGTCCTCGGACTAGCGGGAGCGACACAGATACGCAGTATTTT. This gives the protein CASSPRTSGSDTDTQYF.

DNA of the CDR3: TGTGCCAGCTCCCTCGAGGACAGAGTGGACTATGGCTACACCTTC. Encoded protein: CASSLEDRVDYGYTF. The rearrangement uses TRBV18 and TRBJ1-2; possible D gene TRBD1, 6 bases. The CDR3 is 15 residues long. V gave up 6 bases and J gave up 3 bases, with 17 bases separating them. The germline V gene has CDR1 KGHSH and CDR2 LQKENI.

This clonotype was counted many times. The J gene is TRBJ2-6, the V gene TRBV9; D not certain. Trimming removed 3 bases at V and 0 bases at J, with 7 bases between. In germline, CDR1 is SGDLS, CDR2 YYNGEE. The CDR3 extends over 15 amino acids. CDR3 nucleotides: TGTGCCAGCAGCGCCGGCCTCTCTGGGGCCAACGTCCTGACTTTC. Its protein is CASSAGLSGANVLTF. The full variable domain, with the rest looked up from reference TRBV9 and TRBJ2-6, is DSGVTQTPKHLITATGQRVTLRCSPRSGDLSVYWYQQSLDQGLQFLIQYYNGEERAKGNILERFSAQQFPDLHSELNLSSLELGDSALYFCASSAGLSGANVLTFGAGSRLTVL.